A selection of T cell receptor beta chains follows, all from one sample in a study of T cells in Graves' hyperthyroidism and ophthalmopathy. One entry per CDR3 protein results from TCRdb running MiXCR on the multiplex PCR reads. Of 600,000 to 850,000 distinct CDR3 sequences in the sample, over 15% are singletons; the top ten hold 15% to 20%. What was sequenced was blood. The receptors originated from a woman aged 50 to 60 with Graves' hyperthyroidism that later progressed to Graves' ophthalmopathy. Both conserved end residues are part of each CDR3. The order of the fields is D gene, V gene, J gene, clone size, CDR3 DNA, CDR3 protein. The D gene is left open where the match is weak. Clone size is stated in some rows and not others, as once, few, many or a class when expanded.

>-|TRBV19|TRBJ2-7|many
TGTGCCAGTAGTAGCGACGCCAGGGTATCCTACGAGCAGTACTTC
CASSSDARVSYEQYF
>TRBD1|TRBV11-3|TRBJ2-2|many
TGTGCCAGCAGCTCATCAGGGGGTGGCACCGGGGAGCTGTTTTTT
CASSSSGGGTGELFF
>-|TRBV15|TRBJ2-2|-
TGTGCCACCAGCAGAGGTGAAGCGGGTGATGCCGGGGAGCTGTTTTTT
CATSRGEAGDAGELFF
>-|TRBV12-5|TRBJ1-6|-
TGTGCTAGTGATGGACGGGATTACAATTCACCCCTCCACTTT
CASDGRDYNSPLHF
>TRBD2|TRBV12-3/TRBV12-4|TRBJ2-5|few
TGTGCCAGCAGCCCCGCGGGGGGGCGGGAGACCCAGTACTTC
CASSPAGGRETQYF
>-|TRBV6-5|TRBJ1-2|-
TGTGCCAGCAGTTACTCAGAGGGTGGCTACACCTTC
CASSYSEGGYTF
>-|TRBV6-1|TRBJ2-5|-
TGTGCCAGCAGGTCCGCAGGACACTATTTGGAGACCCAGTACTTC
CASRSAGHYLETQYF
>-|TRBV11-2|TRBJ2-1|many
TGTGCCAGCAGCTTAGTAGCGGTAGAGCAGTTCTTC
CASSLVAVEQFF
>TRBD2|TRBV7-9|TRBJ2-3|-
TGTGCCAGCAGCTTAAACTTACTAGCGGTAGGAAATACGCAGTATTTT
CASSLNLLAVGNTQYF
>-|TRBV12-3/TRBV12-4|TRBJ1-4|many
TGTGCCAGCAGTTTTGGTTTGAGTGAAAAACTGTTTTTT
CASSFGLSEKLFF
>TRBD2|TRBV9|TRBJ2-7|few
TGTGCCAGCAGCGTAGGTATAGAGCGGGGCTACGAGCAGTACTTC
CASSVGIERGYEQYF
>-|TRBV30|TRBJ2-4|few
TGTGCCTGGAGCCCAACGGGGCTGTGGACAAACATTCAGTACTTC
CAWSPTGLWTNIQYF
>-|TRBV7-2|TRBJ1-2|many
TGTGCCAGCAGCCCGGCAGGGGATTACTATGGCTACACCTTC
CASSPAGDYYGYTF
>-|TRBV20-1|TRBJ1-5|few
TGCAGTGCTAGCCCACCGGGGGGTCAGCCCCAGCATTTT
CSASPPGGQPQHF
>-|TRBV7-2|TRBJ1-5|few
TGTGCCAGCAGCCTGGTTGGGGGAGTTTCTAGCAATCAGCCCCAGCATTTT
CASSLVGGVSSNQPQHF
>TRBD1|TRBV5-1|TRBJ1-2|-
TGCGCCAGCAGTCCACAGGGGGTCTATGGCTACACCTTC
CASSPQGVYGYTF
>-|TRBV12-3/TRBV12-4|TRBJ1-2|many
TGTGCCAGCAGCCGAGGAGGCAATGGGGGCTACACCTTC
CASSRGGNGGYTF
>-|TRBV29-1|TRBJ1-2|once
TGCAGCGTTACAGCCGCTATCTCCTATGGCTACACCTTC
CSVTAAISYGYTF
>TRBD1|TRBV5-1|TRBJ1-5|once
TGCGCCAGCAGTCGGGACAGCAGTCAGCCCCAGCATTTT
CASSRDSSQPQHF
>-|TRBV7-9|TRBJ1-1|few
TGTGCCAGCAGCTTAGGCGGTTGGAACACTGAAGCTTTCTTT
CASSLGGWNTEAFF
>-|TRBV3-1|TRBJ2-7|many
TGTGCCAGCAGCCTCCGTTTTTCAGACTACGAGCAGTACTTC
CASSLRFSDYEQYF
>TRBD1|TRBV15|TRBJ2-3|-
TGTGCCACCAGAAAGATCCTGGGACAGGGGGCCACAGATACGCAGTATTTT
CATRKILGQGATDTQYF
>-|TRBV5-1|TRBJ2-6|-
TGCGCCAGCAGCTTGGAGCGAAGCTCTGGGGCCAACGTCCTGACTTTC
CASSLERSSGANVLTF
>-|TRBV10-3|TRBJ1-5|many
TGTGCCATCAGTGAGTCGGCAGGGAGCAATCAGCCCCAGCATTTT
CAISESAGSNQPQHF
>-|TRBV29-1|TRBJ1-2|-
TGCAGCTCCCATACCGGGACTAACTATGGCTACACCTTC
CSSHTGTNYGYTF
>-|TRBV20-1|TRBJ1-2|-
TGCAGTGCTCGATACAAAGGTTTATCCGGGCCGGACTATGGCTACACCTTC
CSARYKGLSGPDYGYTF
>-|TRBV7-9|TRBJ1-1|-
TGTGCCAGCAGCTTAGAGAACAACATGAACACTGAAGCTTTCTTT
CASSLENNMNTEAFF
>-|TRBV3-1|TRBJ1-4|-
TGTGCCTGCAGCCCAGGGGCGACTAATGAAAAACTGTTTTTT
CACSPGATNEKLFF
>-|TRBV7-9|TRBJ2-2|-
TGTGCCAGCAGCCACGGTGGGATGTACACCGGGGAGCTGTTTTTT
CASSHGGMYTGELFF
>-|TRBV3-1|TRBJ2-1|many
TGTGCCAGCAGCCCCGGGGCTCGGAACTACAATGAGCAGTTCTTC
CASSPGARNYNEQFF
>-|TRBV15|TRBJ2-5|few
TGTGCCACCAGCAGAGAAGGACGGCGAGAGACCCAGTACTTC
CATSREGRRETQYF
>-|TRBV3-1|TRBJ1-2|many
TGTGCCAGCAGCCAAGGTCTCGGGAAGGGCTACACCTTC
CASSQGLGKGYTF
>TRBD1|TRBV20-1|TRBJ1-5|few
TGCAGTGCTAGGACAGGGGCTAGTCAGCCCCAGCATTTT
CSARTGASQPQHF
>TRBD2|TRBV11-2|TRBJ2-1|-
TGTGCCAGCAGCCAAGGGCTAGCGGGGGGGGGGTCGCAGTTCTTC
CASSQGLAGGGSQFF
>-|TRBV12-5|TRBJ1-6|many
TGTGCTAGTGGTTTCACCCAGGGGACTAATTCACCCCTCCACTTT
CASGFTQGTNSPLHF
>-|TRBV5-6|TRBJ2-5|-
TGTGCCAGCAGCTTGGCTGGGCATAAAGAGACCCAGTACTTC
CASSLAGHKETQYF
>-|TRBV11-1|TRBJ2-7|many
TGTGCCAGCAGCTTGAGTGGAACAGTCTACGAGCAGTACTTC
CASSLSGTVYEQYF
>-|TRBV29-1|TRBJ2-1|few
TGCAGCGTTGAGTTGAAGGACAGCCGATTGGATGAGCAGTTCTTC
CSVELKDSRLDEQFF
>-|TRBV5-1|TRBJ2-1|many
TGTGCCAGCAGCTTAGGGCAAACCTACAATGAGCAGTTCTTC
CASSLGQTYNEQFF
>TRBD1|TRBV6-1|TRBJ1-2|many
TGTGCCAGCCGCGAGGGACAGGCGAACGGCTACACCTTC
CASREGQANGYTF
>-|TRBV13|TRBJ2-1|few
TGTGCCAGCAGCTTACTGGGGGAAGGCTCCTACAATGAGCAGTTCTTC
CASSLLGEGSYNEQFF
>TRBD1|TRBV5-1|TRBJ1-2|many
TGCGCCAGCAGCCCTCAGGGGGGGCGTGTTAACTATGGCTACACCTTC
CASSPQGGRVNYGYTF